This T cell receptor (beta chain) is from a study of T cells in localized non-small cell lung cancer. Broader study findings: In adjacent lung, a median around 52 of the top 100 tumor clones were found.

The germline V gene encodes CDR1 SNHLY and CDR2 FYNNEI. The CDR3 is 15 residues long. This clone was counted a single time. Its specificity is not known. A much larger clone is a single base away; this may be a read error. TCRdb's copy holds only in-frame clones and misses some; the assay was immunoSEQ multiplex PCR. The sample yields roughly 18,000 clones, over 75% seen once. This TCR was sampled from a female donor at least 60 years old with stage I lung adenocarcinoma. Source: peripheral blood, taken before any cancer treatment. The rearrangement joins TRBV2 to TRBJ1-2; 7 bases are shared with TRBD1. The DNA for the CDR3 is TGTGCCAGCAGTCGGACAGGAGGGAGTAACTATGGCTGCACCTTC. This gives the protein CASSRTGGSNYGCTF.